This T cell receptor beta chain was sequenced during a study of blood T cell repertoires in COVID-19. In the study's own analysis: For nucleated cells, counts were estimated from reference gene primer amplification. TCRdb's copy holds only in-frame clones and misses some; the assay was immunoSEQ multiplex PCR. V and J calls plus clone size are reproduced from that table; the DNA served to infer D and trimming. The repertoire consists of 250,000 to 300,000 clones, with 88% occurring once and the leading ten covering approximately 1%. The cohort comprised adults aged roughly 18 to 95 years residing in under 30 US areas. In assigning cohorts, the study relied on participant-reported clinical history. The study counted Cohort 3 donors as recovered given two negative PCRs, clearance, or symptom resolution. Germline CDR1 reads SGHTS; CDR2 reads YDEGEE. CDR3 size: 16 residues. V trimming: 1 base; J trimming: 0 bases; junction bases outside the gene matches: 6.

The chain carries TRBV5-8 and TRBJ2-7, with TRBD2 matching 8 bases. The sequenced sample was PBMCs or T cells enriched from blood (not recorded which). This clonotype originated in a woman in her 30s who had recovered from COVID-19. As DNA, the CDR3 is TGTGCCAGCAGCTTGCCCACTAGCGGCCTCTCCTACGAGCAGTACTTC. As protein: CASSLPTSGLSYEQYF.